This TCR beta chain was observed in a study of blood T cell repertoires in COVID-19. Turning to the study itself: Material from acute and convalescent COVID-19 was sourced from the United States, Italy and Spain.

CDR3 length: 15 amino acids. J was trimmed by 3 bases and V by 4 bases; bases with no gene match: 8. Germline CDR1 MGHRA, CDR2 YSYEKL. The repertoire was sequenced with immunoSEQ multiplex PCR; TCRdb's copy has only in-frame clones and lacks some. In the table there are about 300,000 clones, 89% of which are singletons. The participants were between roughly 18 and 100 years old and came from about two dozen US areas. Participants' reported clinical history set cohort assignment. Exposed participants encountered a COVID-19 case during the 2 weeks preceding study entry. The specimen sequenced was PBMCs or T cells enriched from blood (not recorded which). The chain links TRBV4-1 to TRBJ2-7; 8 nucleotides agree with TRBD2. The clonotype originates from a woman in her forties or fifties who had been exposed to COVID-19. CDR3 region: CASSPQERGIYEQYF. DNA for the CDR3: TGCGCCAGCAGCCCCCAGGAGCGGGGGATCTACGAGCAGTACTTC.